This T cell receptor (beta chain) was sequenced during a study of response to subunit inactivated influenza vaccine. There are 17 residues in the CDR3. Germline CDR1 is SNHLY and CDR2 is FYNNEI. After removal of 4 bases from V and 2 bases from J, the junction contained 12 bases not matched to a gene. One entry per CDR3 protein, called by TCRdb with MiXCR from the RT-PCR reads. The sample holds about 700,000 distinct CDR3 sequences, more than 11% seen once. Concerning this clonotype itself: The target antigen is unknown.

Study results and caveats: T cells newly recruited by each seasonal influenza vaccination are few, the authors suggested.

The source is a man aged 50 to 60 who received an inactivated influenza vaccine. The input for sequencing was PBMCs from blood, taken less than 15 days before vaccination. The chain employs TRBV2 and TRBJ2-7; 9 bases align to TRBD2. CDR3 bases: TGTGCCAGCAGTGTTTTCGATTGGCGGGGGGGTACCTACGAGCAGTACTTC. Its translation is CASSVFDWRGGTYEQYF.